This T cell receptor beta chain is from a study of cytomegalovirus exposure and HLA in healthy donors. Study-level results: Common viral pathogens (according to a later analysis) appeared linked to several of the most significant clusters.

Primers for the PCR totalled 60 Vbeta and 13 Jbeta. Sequencing used immunoSEQ multiplex PCR; TCRdb keeps in-frame clones, though not all of them. The sample lists a few hundred thousand clones, about 90% occurring once. The CDR3 extends over 17 amino acids. V was clipped by 0 bases and J by 7 bases; unmatched bases: 12. Germline V CDR1 and CDR2: SGHDN, FVKESK. Note on this clone: Antigen unknown.

This receptor was identified in a woman aged 18-29 years in good health and CMV-seronegative. This chain joins TRBV14 and TRBJ2-5; 9 nucleotides line up with TRBD2. The specimen sequenced was PBMCs. CDR3 in amino acids: CASSQDRSSGGWATQYF. The CDR3 coding sequence is TGTGCCAGCAGCCAAGATCGTTCGAGCGGGGGGTGGGCGACCCAGTACTTC.